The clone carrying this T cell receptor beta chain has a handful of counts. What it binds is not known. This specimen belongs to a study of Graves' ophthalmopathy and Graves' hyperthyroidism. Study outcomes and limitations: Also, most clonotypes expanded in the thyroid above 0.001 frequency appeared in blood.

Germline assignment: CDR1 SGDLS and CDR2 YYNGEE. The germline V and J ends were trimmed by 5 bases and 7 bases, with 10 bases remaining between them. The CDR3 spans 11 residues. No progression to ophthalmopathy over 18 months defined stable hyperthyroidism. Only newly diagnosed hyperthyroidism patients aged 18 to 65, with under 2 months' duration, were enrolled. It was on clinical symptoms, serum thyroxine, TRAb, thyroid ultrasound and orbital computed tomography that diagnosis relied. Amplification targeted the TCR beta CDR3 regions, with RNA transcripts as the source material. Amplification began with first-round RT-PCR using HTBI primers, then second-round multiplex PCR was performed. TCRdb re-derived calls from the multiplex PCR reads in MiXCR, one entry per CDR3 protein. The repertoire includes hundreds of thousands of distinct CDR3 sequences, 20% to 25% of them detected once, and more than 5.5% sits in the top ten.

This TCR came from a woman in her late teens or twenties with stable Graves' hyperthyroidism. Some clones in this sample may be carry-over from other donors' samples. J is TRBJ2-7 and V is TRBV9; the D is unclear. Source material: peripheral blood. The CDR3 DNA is TGTGCCAGCAGACGACTTTGGGAGCAGTACTTC. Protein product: CASRRLWEQYF.